This T cell receptor beta chain was obtained from a study of Graves' ophthalmopathy and Graves' hyperthyroidism. The overall study: Peripheral blood was collected at initial diagnosis, before any treatment.

Amplification of the TCR beta CDR3 regions used RNA transcripts (as template). Following a first-round RT-PCR that used HTBI primers, a second-round multiplex PCR was carried out. One entry per CDR3 protein, called by TCRdb with MiXCR from the multiplex PCR reads. Of more than 300,000 distinct CDR3 sequences listed, approximately 15% are singletons. This clonotype has only one observation. Trimming took off 4 bases at V and 3 bases at J, with 6 bases between the two ends. CDR3 length: 13 residues. The V gene's germline CDR1 is MNHEY and CDR2 SVGEGT. People with hyperthyroidism were aged 18 to 65 and newly diagnosed, under 2 months' duration.

This clonotype was obtained from a woman younger than 30 with stable Graves' hyperthyroidism. Sequencing was carried out using peripheral blood. The J gene is TRBJ2-2, the V gene TRBV6-2 or TRBV6-3; D is unclear. CDR3: CASSSLHTGELFF. The CDR3 DNA is TGTGCCAGCAGTTCCCTTCACACCGGGGAGCTGTTTTTT.